The sequence of this T cell receptor (beta chain) was determined in a study of T cells after posttransplantation cyclophosphamide. Germline-derived CDR1 and CDR2 are SGHRS and YFSETQ. Germline trimming cut 2 bases from V and 5 bases from J; bases unmatched to any gene: 11. The CDR3 spans 17 residues. Treatment was busulfan-fludarabine conditioning, a marrow graft, and cyclophosphamide on days +3 and +4. Notes on this clone: Its antigen is still unknown.

Notes on the study in general: Tissue-infiltrating T cells from skin or gut overlapped little with blood T cells. Donor-recipient repertoire similarity was low at 1-2 months, rising over year one.

Assay used: immunoSEQ multiplex PCR; TCRdb lists only in-frame clones, some missing. The sample has about 19,000 clones, about 85% seen once. The sample consisted of PBMCs, taken after allogeneic stem cell transplant with posttransplant cyclophosphamide. The rearrangement joins TRBV5-1 to TRBJ2-5; the match to TRBD2 covers 11 bases. The receptor comes from a female patient in her 40s who received an allogeneic stem cell transplant from a related donor, was CMV-positive, and had no GVHD. A subset of T cells may come from the graft donor. The CDR3 nucleotides read TGCGCCAGCAGCTTCCTCCCCCTTAGCGGGAGGGCGGAGACCCAGTACTTC. This translates into CASSFLPLSGRAETQYF. Drawing the rest from reference TRBV5-1 and TRBJ2-5, the complete variable domain is KAGVTQTPRYLIKTRGQQVTLSCSPISGHRSVSWYQQTPGQGLQFLFEYFSETQRNKGNFPGRFSGRQFSNSRSEMNVSTLELGDSALYLCASSFLPLSGRAETQYFGPGTRLLVL.